This TCR beta chain comes out of a study of cytomegalovirus exposure and HLA in healthy donors. Clones were sequenced by immunoSEQ multiplex PCR, and TCRdb holds only the in-frame ones, with some missing. The sample carries 55,000 to 70,000 clones, 80% to 90% recorded once. This CDR3 is 13 amino acids long. The germline V gene has CDR1 GTSNPN and CDR2 SVGIG (reference sequence). Trimming cost V 6 bases and J 4 bases, with 15 bases left between them. The chain recombines TRBV30 with TRBJ1-1; D ambiguous. The TCR sequence derives from a woman aged 18-29 years in good health and CMV-seronegative. The sequenced sample consisted of PBMCs. CDR3 sequence (DNA): TGTGCCTGCCAAGGACTCTGGAGCACTGAAGCTTTCTTT. Residues: CACQGLWSTEAFF.